This TCR beta chain was sequenced in a study of blood T cell repertoires in COVID-19 (dated by TCRdb to about 2020). About the investigation overall: The collaborator samples originated in the United States, Italy and Spain and spanned the acute and convalescent phases of COVID-19. The prospective study material was composed of cDNA or gDNA derived from T cells, B-cell-depleted T cells, or PBMCs. The dataset comprised deeply sampled blood TCRbeta repertoires from subjects exposed to, actively infected with, or recovered from COVID-19. The repertoires were released in a freely available public database meant as a resource for research on the immune response to SARS-CoV-2. Samples came from the ongoing ImmuneRACE study (first 160 participants) plus 1,254 subjects from 6 global collaborators. The sample metadata nearly always contained a de-identified subject ID, COVID-19 status, age in years and sex. Where HLA class I and class II types were available, the types were taken from metadata supplied by the sample provider, not from assay-based typing. Paper-wide results and their limitations: Clinical and demographic metadata were provided uncurated, with the amount varying by source and participant.

The junction carries 12 bases between V and J, which are trimmed by 5 bases and 2 bases respectively. From the cysteine through the phenylalanine, the CDR3 covers 14 amino acids. The sequence is cut down to CDR3 DNA, 42 bases in frame from base 1. Via the germline V gene, CDR1 is SGHAT and CDR2 FQNNGV. The collaborating institutions used their own protocols to collect whole blood in K2EDTA tubes. For TCRbeta analysis, collaborator samples were shipped as frozen whole blood, as isolated PBMCs, or as DNA extracted from either sample type. Comments on this clone: What this receptor recognizes is not known. Base-call qualities are not available, and no considerably larger clone is one nucleotide away.

TCRbeta CDR3 regions were amplified from genomic DNA using the immunoSEQ Assay, a bias-controlled multiplex PCR. In the source study's methods: Within the assay, amplification of reference gene primers was used to estimate how many nucleated cells each sample contained. Sequence reads were collapsed and filtered to measure the absolute abundance of every unique TCRbeta CDR3 rearrangement. For each sample, productive Simpson clonality was calculated by taking the square root of Simpson's diversity index across productive rearrangements. TCRdb limited this immuneACCESS table to in-frame rearrangements with V and J called. A share of clones is missing; checked studies link under half to unresolved V genes, and the rest is unexplained. Clone size and V and J calls were adopted from that table, with D and trimming inferred from the DNA. Across this sample there are around 240,000 clones, with approximately 81% seen only once. Around 0.96% of the sample rests with the top ten.

The clonotype comes from a man aged 40-55 years with acute or convalescent COVID-19. Specimen: peripheral blood. Recombination joined TRBV11-2 with TRBJ1-1, with no D gene named confidently. At the DNA level, the sequence is TGTGCCAGCAGCCCCCTGTACAGAAACACTGAAGCTTTCTTT. Translated, it reads CASSPLYRNTEAFF.